Given below is one T cell receptor (beta chain) in context. The antigen remains undetermined. Method: immunoSEQ multiplex PCR; TCRdb's copy keeps in-frame clones and lacks some. The profile shows approximately 40,000 clones, approximately 85% of them singletons. These data come from a study of CD8 T cells in acute hepatitis C reinfection. Study results and limitations: Regardless of outcome, more than ten public clonotypes appeared, one using V04-02/J02-02. Diversity was high, without significant differences between resolver and chronic groups.

V was shortened by 5 bases and J by 4 bases, with 15 bases between the two germline ends. Looked up from germline, CDR1 is SGHTA and CDR2 is FQGNSA. The CDR3 is 14 amino acids. Time point noted: naive CD8 control sorted from an acute-time-point sample. Donors were people who inject drugs, followed every 3 months. This clonotype was sampled from a young woman who spontaneously cleared hepatitis C infection. The V and J genes are TRBV7-2 and TRBJ2-7; D not resolved. The sample was naive CD8+ T cells from PBMCs. The CDR3 loop is CASSRALRLYEQYF. The CDR3 DNA reads as TGTGCCAGCAGCCGGGCCCTACGGCTTTACGAGCAGTACTTC.